The rows below give T cell receptor beta chains drawn from one sample of a study of Graves' ophthalmopathy and Graves' hyperthyroidism. TCRdb processed the multiplex PCR reads anew with MiXCR; each CDR3 protein has one entry. The table shows approximately 160,000 distinct CDR3 sequences, with 39% occurring only once. Sequenced: peripheral blood. The receptors originated from a man aged 25 to 40 with Graves' ophthalmopathy. Each CDR3 is given with its conserved first and last residue. The D gene is left open where the match is weak. Clone size is stated in some rows and not others, as once, few, many or a class when expanded.

>TRBJ1-5|TRBV6-5|TRBD1|many
TGTGCCAGCAGTTCCCGGACAGGGCAGGGGCCCCAGCATTTT
CASSSRTGQGPQHF
>TRBJ1-5|TRBV6-4|NA|many
TGTGCCAGCAGCCTAAACCGGACTCCGACCGGCAATCAGCCCCAGCATTTT
CASSLNRTPTGNQPQHF
>TRBJ2-2|TRBV7-2|TRBD2|many
TGTGCCAGCAGCGTACCGAGCGGGAGAGATACCGGGGAGCTGTTTTTT
CASSVPSGRDTGELFF
>TRBJ1-2|TRBV20-1|NA|NA
TGCAGTGCTAGAGATGAAGGGGTCGACTATGGCTACACCTTC
CSARDEGVDYGYTF
>TRBJ1-2|TRBV7-2|TRBD1|many
TGTGCCAGCAGAAAACAGGGGGCCGGTGGGTATGGCTACACCTTC
CASRKQGAGGYGYTF
>TRBJ1-2|TRBV19|TRBD1|many
TGTGCCAGTAGATCCGGGACAGGGGCTTTTGGCTACACCTTC
CASRSGTGAFGYTF
>TRBJ1-6|TRBV28|NA|few
TGTGCCAGCAGTCTTACAGGGTTAGCCTATAATTCACCCCTCCACTTT
CASSLTGLAYNSPLHF
>TRBJ2-7|TRBV20-1|TRBD1|NA
TGCAGTGCTCGCCAAGGACAGGGCCTACCCTACGAGCAGTACTTC
CSARQGQGLPYEQYF
>TRBJ1-2|TRBV29-1|NA|many
TGCAGCGTTGGAAGCGCGGGTGGCTACACCTTC
CSVGSAGGYTF
>TRBJ2-7|TRBV6-2/TRBV6-3|TRBD1|few
TGTGCCAGCCGCCCAAAAGCCGGGACAGGGGACTACGAGCAGTACTTC
CASRPKAGTGDYEQYF
>TRBJ2-7|TRBV6-2/TRBV6-3|NA|once
TGTGCCAGCAGTGCGATCGGGACACGTAACTACGAGCAGTACTTC
CASSAIGTRNYEQYF
>TRBJ2-7|TRBV12-3/TRBV12-4|TRBD2|many
TGTGCCAGCAGTTTAGTGAGTAGCGGGGGGCAGTACTTC
CASSLVSSGGQYF
>TRBJ2-4|TRBV11-2|TRBD2|NA
TGTGCCAGCAGCGCCCAAGGACGGGGGGGCACGTGGTCCAAAAACATTCAGTACTTC
CASSAQGRGGTWSKNIQYF
>TRBJ1-2|TRBV24-1|TRBD1|NA
TGTGCCACCAGTGATCCCGGGACAGGGAGGGATGGCTACACCTTC
CATSDPGTGRDGYTF
>TRBJ2-5|TRBV12-3/TRBV12-4|TRBD1|once
TGTGCCAGCAGCGATGACCTGACAGGGGATCAGGAGACCCAGTACTTC
CASSDDLTGDQETQYF
>TRBJ2-7|TRBV5-1|NA|many
TGCGCCAGCAGCTCGCCAGCAGGCTACGAGCAGTACTTC
CASSSPAGYEQYF
>TRBJ1-3|TRBV7-2|TRBD1|once
TGTGCCAGCAGCTTAGCGGGGACAGGGATAGCGGCGAGAGGAAACACCATATATTTT
CASSLAGTGIAARGNTIYF
>TRBJ2-7|TRBV20-1|TRBD2|NA
TGCAGTGCAAGAGAAGCGGGAGTAGTAGGCGAGCAGTACTTC
CSAREAGVVGEQYF
>TRBJ2-2|TRBV15|TRBD2|NA
TGTGCCACCAGCAGATCGGGGACTAGAAGGGCCGGGGAGCTGTTTTTT
CATSRSGTRRAGELFF
>TRBJ2-7|TRBV28|NA|many
TGTGCCAGCAGCCGACTATACCGTTTTTTTCTCAAGCAGTACTTC
CASSRLYRFFLKQYF
>TRBJ2-7|TRBV6-2/TRBV6-3|NA|NA
TGTGCCACGGAAGGGCAGGGAGGCTACGAGCAGTACTTC
CATEGQGGYEQYF
>TRBJ2-6|TRBV5-1|NA|many
TGCGCCAGCAGCTTGGATGCTTACAACTCTGGGGCCAACGTCCTGACTTTC
CASSLDAYNSGANVLTF
>TRBJ1-5|TRBV20-1|NA|NA
TGCAGTGCTAGAGGTCCGGGGTCGGGACAGCCCCAGCATTTT
CSARGPGSGQPQHF
>TRBJ2-2|TRBV7-8|NA|NA
TGTGCCAGCACCCTCACTCGGGGGACCGGGGAGCTGTTTTTT
CASTLTRGTGELFF
>TRBJ1-6|TRBV7-2|NA|NA
TGTGCCAGCAGCTTAGGGGCTGGCGGTTCACCCCTCCACTTT
CASSLGAGGSPLHF
>TRBJ1-6|TRBV27|TRBD1|many
TGTGCCAGCAGCTCCCCGGGGCAGGGGGGGGATTCACCCCTCCACTTT
CASSSPGQGGDSPLHF
>TRBJ1-1|TRBV7-2|NA|few
TGTGCCAGCAGCTTGGGAAGGGGGAAAAACACTGAAGCTTTCTTT
CASSLGRGKNTEAFF
>TRBJ2-5|TRBV12-3/TRBV12-4|TRBD1|many
TGTGCCAGCAGTTCGGGACAGAACCAAGAGACCCAGTACTTC
CASSSGQNQETQYF
>TRBJ1-2|TRBV6-2/TRBV6-3|NA|NA
TGTGCCAGCAGTTCCCGCGGGGACGGCTACACCTTC
CASSSRGDGYTF
>TRBJ1-1|TRBV7-2|TRBD1|NA
TGTCCCAGCAGCTGGACAGGGAACACTGAAGCTTTCTTT
CPSSWTGNTEAFF